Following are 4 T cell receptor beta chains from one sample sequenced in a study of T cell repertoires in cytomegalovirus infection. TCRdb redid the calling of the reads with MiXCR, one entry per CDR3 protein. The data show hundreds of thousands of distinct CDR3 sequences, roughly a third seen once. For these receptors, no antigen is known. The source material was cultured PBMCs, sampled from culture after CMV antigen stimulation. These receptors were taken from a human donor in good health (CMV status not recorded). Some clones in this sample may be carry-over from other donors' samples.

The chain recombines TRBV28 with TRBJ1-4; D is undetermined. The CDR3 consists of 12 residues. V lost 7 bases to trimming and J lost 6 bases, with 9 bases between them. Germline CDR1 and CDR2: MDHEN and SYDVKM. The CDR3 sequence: CASTARDEKLFF. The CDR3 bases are TGTGCCAGCACGGCCCGAGATGAAAAACTGTTTTTT.

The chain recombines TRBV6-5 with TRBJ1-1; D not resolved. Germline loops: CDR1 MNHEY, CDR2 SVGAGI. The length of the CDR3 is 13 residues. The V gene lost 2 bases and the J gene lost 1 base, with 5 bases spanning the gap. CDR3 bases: TGTGCCAGCAGTTACCGTAGGAACACTGAAGCTTTCTTT. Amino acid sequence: CASSYRRNTEAFF.

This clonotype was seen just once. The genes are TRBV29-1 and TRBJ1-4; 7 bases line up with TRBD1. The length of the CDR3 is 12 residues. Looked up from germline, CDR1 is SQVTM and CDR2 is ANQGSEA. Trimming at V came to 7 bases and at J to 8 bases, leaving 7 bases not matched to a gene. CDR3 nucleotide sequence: TGCAGCGCTGGACAGGCAAACGAAAAACTGTTTTTT. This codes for CSAGQANEKLFF.

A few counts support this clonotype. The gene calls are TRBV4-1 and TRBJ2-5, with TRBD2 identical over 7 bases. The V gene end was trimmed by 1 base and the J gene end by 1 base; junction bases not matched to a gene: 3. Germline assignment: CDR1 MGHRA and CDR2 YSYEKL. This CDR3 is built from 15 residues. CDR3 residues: CASSQVGGSQETQYF. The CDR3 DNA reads TGCGCCAGCAGCCAAGTAGGCGGGAGCCAAGAGACCCAGTACTTC.